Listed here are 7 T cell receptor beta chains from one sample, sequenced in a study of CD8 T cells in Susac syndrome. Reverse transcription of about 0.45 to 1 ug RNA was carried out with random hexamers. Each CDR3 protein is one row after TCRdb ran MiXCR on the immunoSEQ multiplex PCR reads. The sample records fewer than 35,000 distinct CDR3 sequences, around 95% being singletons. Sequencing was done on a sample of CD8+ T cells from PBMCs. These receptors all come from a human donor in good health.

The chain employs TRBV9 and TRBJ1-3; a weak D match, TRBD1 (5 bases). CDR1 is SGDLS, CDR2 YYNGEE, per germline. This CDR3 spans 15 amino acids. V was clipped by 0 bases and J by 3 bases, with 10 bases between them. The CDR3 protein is CASSVAGLIGNTIYF. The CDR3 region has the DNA TGTGCCAGCAGCGTAGCAGGGCTGATTGGAAACACCATATATTTT.

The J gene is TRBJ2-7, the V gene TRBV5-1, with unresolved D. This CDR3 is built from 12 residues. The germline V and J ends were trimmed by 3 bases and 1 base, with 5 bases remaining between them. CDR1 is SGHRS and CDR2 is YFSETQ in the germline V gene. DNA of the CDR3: TGCGCCAGCAGCTACGATTCCTACGAGCAGTACTTC. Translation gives CASSYDSYEQYF.

CDR3 nucleotide sequence: TGTGCCAGCAGTGAATGGACAGGGGATCATCAGCCCCAGCATTTT. Its protein is CASSEWTGDHQPQHF. The V gene is TRBV6-1, the J gene TRBJ1-5; 9 bases fit TRBD1. The CDR3 loop spans 15 amino acids. Germline V CDR1 and CDR2: MNHNS, SASEGT. Unmatched junction bases numbered 4, after V lost 2 bases and J lost 5 bases.

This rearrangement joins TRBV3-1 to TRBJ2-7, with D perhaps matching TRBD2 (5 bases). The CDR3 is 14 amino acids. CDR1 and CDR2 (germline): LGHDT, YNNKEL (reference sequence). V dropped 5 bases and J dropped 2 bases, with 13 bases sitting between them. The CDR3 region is CASSARGQTYEQYF. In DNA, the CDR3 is TGTGCCAGCAGCGCCCGAGGGCAGACCTACGAGCAGTACTTC.

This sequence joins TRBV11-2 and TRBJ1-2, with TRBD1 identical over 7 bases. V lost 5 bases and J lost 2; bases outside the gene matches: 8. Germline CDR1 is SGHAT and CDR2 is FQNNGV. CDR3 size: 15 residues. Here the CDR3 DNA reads TGTGCCAGCAGCCCCTCGACAGGGAGGAACTATGGCTACACCTTC. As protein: CASSPSTGRNYGYTF.

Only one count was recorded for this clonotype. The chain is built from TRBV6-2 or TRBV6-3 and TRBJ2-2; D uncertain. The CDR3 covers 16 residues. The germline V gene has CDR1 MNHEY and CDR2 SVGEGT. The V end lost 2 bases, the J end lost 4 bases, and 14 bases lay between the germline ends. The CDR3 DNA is TGTGCCAGCAGTTACCCCCCTGGACCTTTCACCGGGGAGCTGTTTTTT. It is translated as CASSYPPGPFTGELFF.

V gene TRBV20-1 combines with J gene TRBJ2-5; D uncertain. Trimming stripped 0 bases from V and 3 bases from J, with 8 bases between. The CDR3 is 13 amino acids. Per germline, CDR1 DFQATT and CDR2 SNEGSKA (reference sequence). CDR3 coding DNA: TGCAGTGCTAGAGATACTACAGAAGAGACCCAGTACTTC. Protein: CSARDTTEETQYF.